This TCR beta chain was obtained from a study of chemoradiotherapy in HPV16-positive cancers. About the study: Candidate HPV-specific T-cell clones and common TCR motifs came from functional assays in a couple of HPV16-positive patients.

This CDR3 has 15 residues. The V gene lost 5 bases and the J gene lost 1 base, with 16 bases spanning the gap. Per the germline V gene, CDR1 is SQVTM and CDR2 is ANQGSEA. Study-wide findings and caveats: Functional assays defining HPV-specific T cells used only a couple of HPV16-positive patients. HPV-responsive T-cell expansion during chemoradiotherapy was linked to improved recurrence-free survival in HPV16-positive patients. During treatment, candidate HPV-specific clones and E7-related motifs expanded in tumor.

The data were produced by immunoSEQ multiplex PCR, yet TCRdb's version contains in-frame clones alone and is incomplete. The table shows 40,000 or so clones, with around 76% occurring only once. A remark on this clone: Antigen: not known.

The rearrangement joins TRBV29-1 to TRBJ2-3; D is ambiguous. Specimen: blood, collected from a patient who underwent chemoradiotherapy. The receptor was derived from a human donor with HPV-associated anogenital cancer. The CDR3 DNA reads as TGCAGCGTTCCCGGACCGGATAGGGGCACAGATACGCAGTATTTT. Protein product: CSVPGPDRGTDTQYF.